This T cell receptor beta chain was recovered during a study of cytomegalovirus exposure and HLA in healthy donors. The CDR3 has 14 residues. Germline V lookup: CDR1 SNHLY, CDR2 FYNNEI. Trimming cost V 6 bases and J 7 bases, with 16 bases left between them. Use of 60 Vbeta and 13 Jbeta primers characterized the PCR. Clones were read by immunoSEQ multiplex PCR, and TCRdb kept only the in-frame ones, dropping some. This sample's table reports 50,000 to 55,000 clones. Healthy donors of bone marrow made up the group. The sequence derives from a woman aged 60-75 years in good health and CMV-seropositive. The chain recombines TRBV2 with TRBJ1-5; perhaps TRBD1 as D (6 bases). The sequencing input was PBMCs. In DNA, the CDR3 is TGTGCCAGCAGCAAACAGGGCCCCGGGCAGCCCCAGCATTTT. Translation gives CASSKQGPGQPQHF.